These 11 T cell receptor beta chains were sequenced from one sample in a study of T cells in Graves' hyperthyroidism and ophthalmopathy. The source material, RNA transcripts, was used to amplify TCR beta CDR3 regions. Carried out on the TCR CDR3, a first-round RT-PCR used the HTBI primer set. TCRdb used MiXCR to reprocess the multiplex PCR reads, holding one entry per CDR3 protein. The sample has about 520,000 distinct CDR3 sequences, around 22% seen once. The sequencing sample was made of blood. These receptors were taken from a woman aged 25 to 39 with Graves' ophthalmopathy.

This clonotype was counted a few times. This rearrangement joins TRBV18 to TRBJ2-1, with 9 bases aligning to TRBD1. CDR1 is KGHSH, CDR2 LQKENI, per germline. V shed 1 base, J shed 1 base, and the junction held 5 bases outside the gene matches. The CDR3 is made up of 17 amino acids. CDR3 nucleotides: TGTGCCAGCTCACCACGCGCCGGGACAGGGTCCTACAATGAGCAGTTCTTC. It specifies CASSPRAGTGSYNEQFF.

This clonotype came up many times. This chain's CDR3 is CSARGINEQYF. CDR3 coding DNA: TGCAGTGCTAGAGGGATCAACGAGCAGTACTTC. The J gene is TRBJ2-7, the V gene TRBV20-1; D uncertain. CDR3 length: 11 residues. Trimming took off 1 base at V and 5 bases at J, with 6 bases between the two ends. Germline V gene sequence: CDR1 DFQATT, CDR2 SNEGSKA (reference sequence).

Many counts were recorded for this clonotype. V usage is TRBV5-1 and J usage is TRBJ2-7, with D perhaps matching TRBD1 (9 bases). Trimming took off 0 bases at V and 0 bases at J, with 22 bases between the two ends. This CDR3 spans 19 amino acids. Germline V lookup: CDR1 SGHRS, CDR2 YFSETQ. CDR3 amino acids: CASSLVGTGRGLGSYEQYF. The CDR3 DNA follows: TGCGCCAGCAGCTTGGTCGGGACAGGGAGGGGACTAGGCTCCTACGAGCAGTACTTC.

The chain combines TRBV27 with TRBJ1-1, with 9 bases aligning to TRBD1. Per the germline V gene, CDR1 is MNHEY and CDR2 is SMNVEV (reference sequence). Trimming at V came to 5 bases and at J to 1 base, leaving 5 bases not matched to a gene. The CDR3 has 15 amino acids. The CDR3 spells CASSPQGASNTEAFF. The CDR3 DNA reads as TGTGCCAGCAGTCCACAGGGGGCTTCGAACACTGAAGCTTTCTTT.

This clonotype was counted many times. The rearrangement uses TRBV29-1 and TRBJ1-1; D is undetermined. The germline CDR1 and CDR2 sequences are SQVTM and ANQGSEA. The CDR3 contains 15 residues. Trimming removed 3 bases at V and 4 bases at J, with 18 bases between. CDR3 sequence (DNA): TGCAGCGTTGAGGCGGCAGTGGTATATGGCACTGAAGCTTTCTTT. This encodes CSVEAAVVYGTEAFF.

Written as DNA, the CDR3 is TGTGCCAGCAGTTTATGGCAGGGAGCCGGCTATGGCTACACCTTC. Translated: CASSLWQGAGYGYTF. The V gene is TRBV12-3 or TRBV12-4, the J gene TRBJ1-2; perhaps TRBD1 as D (5 bases). Deletions cut 2 bases from V and 4 bases from J, with 14 bases between. The CDR3 is made up of 15 amino acids.

This clonotype has at least ten counts. CDR3 residues: CASRSDRQLFSPLHF. Here the CDR3 DNA reads TGTGCCAGCAGATCGGACAGGCAACTATTTTCACCCCTCCACTTT. J is TRBJ1-6 and V is TRBV2; 7 bases are a match to TRBD1. This CDR3 spans 15 amino acids. The germline CDR1 and CDR2 sequences are SNHLY and FYNNEI. V was pared by 6 bases and J by 9 bases, with 11 bases of the junction left unmatched. The full variable domain, in which reference TRBV2 and TRBJ1-6 provide the parts outside the CDR3, is EPEVTQTPSHQVTQMGQEVILRCVPISNHLYFYWYRQILGQKVEFLVSFYNNEISEKSEIFDDQFSVERPDGSNFTLKIRSTKLEDSAMYFCASRSDRQLFSPLHFGNGTRLTVT.

This clonotype was found many times. The chain combines TRBV11-2 with TRBJ2-7, with TRBD1 identical over 7 bases. Germline assignment: CDR1 SGHAT and CDR2 FQNNGV. CDR3 length: 15 residues. V gave up 5 bases and J gave up 5 bases; unmatched junction bases: 12. DNA of the CDR3: TGTGCCAGCAGCCCGGACAGGTTGCAGGTGGACGAGCAGTACTTC. It yields the protein CASSPDRLQVDEQYF.

This clonotype has at least ten counts. This rearrangement joins TRBV28 to TRBJ1-1; D call uncertain. Germline CDR1 is MDHEN and CDR2 is SYDVKM. The V end lost 2 bases, the J end lost 2 bases, and 9 bases lay between the germline ends. The CDR3 runs to 14 residues. The CDR3 nucleotides read TGTGCCAGCAGTTTACACCCTGGTAACACTGAAGCTTTCTTT. Protein: CASSLHPGNTEAFF. Full variable domain (missing parts from reference TRBV28 and TRBJ1-1): DVKVTQSSRYLVKRTGEKVFLECVQDMDHENMFWYRQDPGLGLRLIYFSYDVKMKEKGDIPEGYSVSREKKERFSLILESASTNQTSMYLCASSLHPGNTEAFFGQGTRLTVV.

CDR3 region: CSARGISYGYTF. The CDR3 region has the DNA TGCAGTGCTAGAGGGATCAGTTATGGCTACACCTTC. The chain couples TRBV20-1 to TRBJ1-2; D call uncertain. Germline CDR1 DFQATT, CDR2 SNEGSKA (reference sequence). Trimming pared 1 base from V and 5 bases from J, leaving 8 bases between. CDR3 length: 12 residues.

There are many counts of this clonotype. This chain connects TRBV5-1 to TRBJ2-2; D possibly corresponds to TRBD1 (6 bases). Trimming removed 4 bases at V and 0 bases at J, with 31 bases between. CDR1 and CDR2 (germline): SGHRS, YFSETQ. CDR3 length: 22 residues. CDR3 residues: CASSVGPGHLPQGLANTGELFF. As DNA, the CDR3 is TGCGCCAGCAGCGTGGGACCGGGACACTTGCCCCAAGGTCTTGCGAACACCGGGGAGCTGTTTTTT.